These 23 T cell receptor beta chains were all obtained from the same sample, sequenced in a study of Ad26.COV2.S vaccination and SARS-CoV-2 variants. Method: immunoSEQ multiplex PCR; TCRdb's copy keeps in-frame clones and lacks some. The sample has about 350,000 clones, 70% to 90% seen once; the top ten hold less than 4%. Described treatment: 19 received Ad26.COV2.S at low or high dose, single or two shots; several received placebo; per-sample allocation not given. Collection of samples fell on day 63 after the first vaccine or placebo injection. The sample consisted of peripheral blood, taken in a trial of Ad26.COV2.S vaccine versus placebo. The receptor set was obtained from a person aged 18-60 years who received the Ad26.COV2.S COVID-19 vaccine or a placebo.

The chain joins TRBV11-2 to TRBJ2-2; D may be TRBD1 (5 bases). The germline gives CDR1 SGHAT, CDR2 FQNNGV. The V end lost 3 bases, the J end lost 0 bases, and 11 bases lay between the germline ends. The CDR3 is made up of 16 amino acids. The CDR3, as DNA: TGTGCCAGCAGCTTCAGACAGAAAACGAACACCGGGGAGCTGTTTTTT. As protein: CASSFRQKTNTGELFF.

This clone was seen a few times. Other DNA sequences in this specimen translate into the identical CDR3. This chain joins TRBV4-3 and TRBJ2-5; TRBD2 matches 9 bases. V lost 0 bases, J lost 1 base, and 0 bases stayed unmatched. Per germline, CDR1 LGHNA and CDR2 YSLEER. This CDR3 region has 15 residues. The chain's CDR3 is CASSQERGGQETQYF. As DNA, the CDR3 is TGCGCCAGCAGCCAAGAGCGGGGGGGCCAAGAGACCCAGTACTTC.

This chain uses TRBV5-8 with TRBJ2-3; 12 bases map to TRBD2. V shed 2 bases, J shed 0 bases, and the junction held 7 bases outside the gene matches. There are 18 residues in the CDR3. CDR1 and CDR2 from the germline V gene are SGHTS and YDEGEE. The CDR3 bases are TGTGCCAGCAGCTTCGGACTAGCGGGGCTATATAGCACAGATACGCAGTATTTT. This sequence encodes CASSFGLAGLYSTDTQYF.

The chain has TRBV5-6 and TRBJ2-1; 11 positions agree with TRBD2. Trimming removed 0 bases from V and 12 bases from J; junction bases left unmatched: 2. This CDR3 contains 13 residues. The germline V gene has CDR1 SGHDT and CDR2 YYEEEE. CDR3 protein: CASSLELAGGQFF. In DNA form, the CDR3 reads TGTGCCAGCAGCTTGGAGCTAGCGGGAGGGCAGTTCTTC.

The rearrangement uses TRBV7-2 and TRBJ2-7; D ambiguous. Per germline, CDR1 SGHTA and CDR2 FQGNSA. The CDR3 consists of 15 residues. V was clipped by 4 bases and J by 0 bases, with 13 bases between them. This CDR3 is CASSYAVSFSYEQYF. As DNA, the CDR3 is TGTGCCAGCAGCTACGCTGTCAGTTTCTCCTACGAGCAGTACTTC.

The rearrangement uses TRBV4-1 and TRBJ1-1; D unresolved. The V gene's germline CDR1 is MGHRA and CDR2 YSYEKL. V lost 0 bases and J lost 11, with 13 bases in between. This CDR3 spans 13 amino acids. CDR3 region: CASSQDTRRWAFF. The CDR3 DNA reads TGCGCCAGCAGCCAAGATACGCGCCGGTGGGCTTTCTTT.

The genes are TRBV6-6 and TRBJ2-1; 9 positions match TRBD1. Germline lookup yields CDR1 MNHNY and CDR2 SVGAGI (reference sequence). CDR3 length equals 16 residues. V lost 2 bases and J lost 6; bases outside the gene matches: 8. The CDR3 bases are TGTGCCAGCAGTTACGGTATCGGGACAGGGACCAATGAGCAGTTCTTC. Encoded protein: CASSYGIGTGTNEQFF.

The chain links TRBV5-4 to TRBJ2-5; D is perhaps TRBD1 (7 bases). V dropped 3 bases and J dropped 4 bases, with 13 bases sitting between them. The CDR3 extends over 14 amino acids. Per germline, CDR1 SGHNT and CDR2 YYREEE (reference sequence). This CDR3 reads CASSSYRGGETQYF. CDR3 nucleotides: TGTGCCAGCAGCTCGTACAGGGGAGGAGAGACCCAGTACTTC. Full variable domain (remainder filled in from reference TRBV5-4 and TRBJ2-5): ETGVTQSPTHLIKTRGQQVTLRCSSQSGHNTVSWYQQALGQGPQFIFQYYREEENGRGNFPPRFSGLQFPNYSSELNVNALELDDSALYLCASSSYRGGETQYFGPGTRLLVL.

The chain carries TRBV19 and TRBJ1-2, with 10 bases fitting TRBD1. In germline, CDR1 is LNHDA, CDR2 SQIVND (reference sequence). V lost 5 bases and J lost 9; bases outside the gene matches: 6. The CDR3 spans 13 residues. CDR3 bases: TGTGCCAGTAGTCACGGACAGGGGGGTCGCTACACCTTC. As protein: CASSHGQGGRYTF.

This rearrangement joins TRBV19 to TRBJ2-7; 12 positions agree with TRBD2. Per germline, CDR1 LNHDA and CDR2 SQIVND (reference sequence). V trimming: 2 bases; J trimming: 0 bases; junction bases outside the gene matches: 5. The CDR3 runs 17 residues. CDR3 in amino acids: CASSIRTSGTSSYEQYF. In DNA form, the CDR3 reads TGTGCCAGTAGTATAAGGACTAGCGGGACTAGCTCCTACGAGCAGTACTTC.

This chain joins TRBV7-6 and TRBJ2-2; D is perhaps TRBD1 (8 bases). Trimming shortened V by 5 bases and J by 8 bases, and 21 bases separated the two germline ends. The CDR3 length is 16 residues. Germline CDR1 and CDR2: SGHVS and FNYEAQ. The CDR3 DNA is TGTGCCAGCAGCCAGTTCTGGGGAGGGGACAGGGGGGAGCTGTTTTTT. It specifies CASSQFWGGDRGELFF.

CDR3 DNA: TGTGCCAGCAGCTTGGAAGGGGTGGGGAATGAGCAGTTCTTC. Residues: CASSLEGVGNEQFF. The V and J genes are TRBV5-5 and TRBJ2-1, with D perhaps matching TRBD1 (5 bases). Germline V gene sequence: CDR1 SGHKS, CDR2 YYEKEE (reference sequence). Trimming removed 0 bases at V and 7 bases at J, with 11 bases between. The CDR3 loop spans 14 amino acids.

The chain has TRBV5-5 and TRBJ1-2; D remains ambiguous. This CDR3 contains 15 residues. The V end was cut by 0 bases, the J end by 2 bases, with 11 bases between. The germline CDR1 and CDR2 sequences are SGHKS and YYEKEE (reference sequence). In nucleotides, the CDR3 is TGTGCCAGCAGCTTGGCCGAGAACCTAAACTATGGCTACACCTTC. Translated: CASSLAENLNYGYTF.

J is TRBJ1-2 and V is TRBV7-2, with 7 bases matching TRBD1. The CDR3 is 15 residues long. V shed 2 bases, J shed 2 bases, and the junction held 5 bases outside the gene matches. Per germline, CDR1 SGHTA and CDR2 FQGNSA. The CDR3 protein is CASSLQATGNYGYTF. The CDR3, as DNA: TGTGCCAGCAGCTTACAGGCGACAGGGAACTATGGCTACACCTTC.

This sequence joins TRBV11-2 and TRBJ1-5, with 9 bases matching TRBD1. Trimming took 1 base from V and 3 from J; bases not matched to a gene: 7. Germline CDR1 reads SGHAT; CDR2 reads FQNNGV. This CDR3 has 17 residues. The CDR3 sequence: CASSLGRQGVANQPQHF. CDR3 in DNA: TGTGCCAGCAGCTTAGGACGACAGGGGGTCGCCAATCAGCCCCAGCATTTT.

V is TRBV4-2 and J is TRBJ1-2; D possibly corresponds to TRBD1 (6 bases). Germline V gives CDR1 LGHNA, CDR2 YNFKEQ. This CDR3 is 16 amino acids long. Between the trimmed V and J ends, which lost 4 bases and 4 bases, there was a span of 19 bases. The CDR3, as DNA: TGTGCCAGCAGCCGACCCTCTTGGGGACATATCTATGGCTACACCTTC. Amino acid sequence: CASSRPSWGHIYGYTF.

Regarding this clone: This specimen includes other DNA sequences encoding the same CDR3. Here the CDR3 reads CASSLDRMNTEAFF. CDR3 DNA sequence: TGCGCCAGCAGCTTGGATCGGATGAACACTGAAGCTTTCTTT. The chain employs TRBV5-1 and TRBJ1-1; D unclear. Germline CDR1 is SGHRS and CDR2 is YFSETQ. The V end was cut by 0 bases, the J end by 0 bases, with 6 bases between. The CDR3 consists of 14 residues.

The CDR3 region is CASSASGSTDTQYF. The CDR3 DNA reads TGTGCCAGCAGTGCCTCGGGGTCCACAGATACGCAGTATTTT. The chain recombines TRBV6-2 or TRBV6-3 with TRBJ2-3, with D possibly matching TRBD2 (5 bases). There are 14 residues in the CDR3. Germline values: CDR1 MNHEY, CDR2 SVGEGT. Trimming pared 5 bases from V and 2 bases from J, leaving 11 bases between.

This chain uses TRBV19 with TRBJ2-7; TRBD1 matches 9 bases. Germline V lookup: CDR1 LNHDA, CDR2 SQIVND (reference sequence). The junction had 9 bases not matched to a gene; V was cut back by 5 bases and J by 7 bases. The CDR3 loop spans 14 amino acids. The CDR3 is CASSGTGWSGEQYF. CDR3 DNA: TGTGCCAGTAGTGGGACAGGGTGGTCCGGAGAGCAGTACTTC.

The chain is built from TRBV5-5 and TRBJ1-1, with TRBD1 as a possible D gene (6 bases). V was shortened by 2 bases and J by 4 bases, with 12 bases between the two germline ends. This CDR3 has 14 residues. Germline loops: CDR1 SGHKS, CDR2 YYEKEE (reference sequence). The CDR3 spells CASSFDRQITEAFF. As DNA, the CDR3 is TGTGCCAGCAGCTTCGACAGGCAAATCACTGAAGCTTTCTTT.

The V call is TRBV3-1 (or the pseudogene TRBV3-2), the J call TRBJ2-7; 9 bases agree with TRBD1. CDR1 and CDR2 from the germline V gene are LGHDT and YNNKEL (reference sequence). CDR3 length equals 20 residues. V was pared by 1 base and J by 1 base, with 17 bases of the junction left unmatched. Here the CDR3 DNA reads TGTGCCAGCAGCCAAGTCCCAGGTCGGCCTAACAGGGGGCGATCCTACGAGCAGTACTTC. It yields the protein CASSQVPGRPNRGRSYEQYF.

The chain links TRBV14 to TRBJ2-7; D is unresolved. The CDR3 runs to 14 residues. The germline V gene has CDR1 SGHDN and CDR2 FVKESK. V lost 4 bases and J lost 5, with 15 bases in between. CDR3 nucleotide sequence: TGTGCCAGCAGCCGCGACGGGCGCATGCACGAGCAGTACTTC. It specifies CASSRDGRMHEQYF.

The genes are TRBV7-8 and TRBJ2-2; TRBD2 aligns across 12 bases. The CDR3 has 19 amino acids. J was trimmed by 2 bases and V by 5 bases; bases with no gene match: 12. The germline V gene has CDR1 SGHVS and CDR2 FQNEAQ. The CDR3 sequence is CASSTPETSGSFNTGELFF. In nucleotides, the CDR3 is TGTGCCAGCAGCACCCCCGAGACTAGCGGGAGTTTTAACACCGGGGAGCTGTTTTTT. The whole variable domain, remainder taken from reference TRBV7-8 and TRBJ2-2, is GAGVSQSPRYKVAKRGQDVALRCDPISGHVSLFWYQQALGQGPEFLTYFQNEAQLDKSGLPSDRFFAERPEGSVSTLKIQRTQQEDSAVYLCASSTPETSGSFNTGELFFGEGSRLTVL.